One sample yielded the 13 T cell receptor beta chains listed below, sequenced in a study of identical twins (dated by TCRdb to about 2016). Receptor libraries were prepared by 5' RACE. The run used an Illumina HiSeq 2000. TCRdb reprocessed the public reads (quality trimming at Q25 with fastp, clone calling with MiXCR) and kept in-frame beta chains. Under each unique CDR3 protein, matching rows form one entry showing the most common genes and DNA. This sample comprises more than 1.5 million distinct CDR3 sequences, roughly a third of them detected only once. The ten largest clones add up to less than 0.35% of the sample. Sequencing used cord blood. The receptors were gathered from a newborn girl in good health.

The gene calls are TRBV11-2 and TRBJ2-5; 12 nucleotides agree with TRBD2. The CDR3 loop spans 17 amino acids. Germline V gene lookup returns CDR1 SGHAT and CDR2 FQNNGV. V lost 1 base and J lost 4; bases outside the gene matches: 7. The CDR3 DNA sequence: TGTGCCAGCAGCTTAGTAGGCCTAGCGGGGGGGCTAGAGACCCAGTACTTC. Encoded protein: CASSLVGLAGGLETQYF.

About this clonotype itself: A read error may explain this, as a much larger clone is one base away. This sequence joins TRBV10-3 and TRBJ2-7, with D uncertain. Germline V gene sequence: CDR1 ENHRY, CDR2 SYGVKD. The CDR3 length is 14 residues. The CDR3 loop reads CAFSESRSSYEQYF. The CDR3 nucleotides are TGTGCCTTCAGTGAGTCAAGGAGCTCCTACGAGCAGTACTTC.

The chain combines TRBV20-1 with TRBJ2-3; 7 bases map to TRBD2. The CDR3 runs to 15 residues. Losses at the gene ends were 6 bases for V and 2 bases for J; bases not matched to a gene: 11. Germline CDR1 reads DFQATT; CDR2 reads SNEGSKA (reference sequence). CDR3 bases: TGCAGTGCCGTCAACGGGGGGACCAACACAGATACGCAGTATTTT. Protein sequence: CSAVNGGTNTDTQYF.

V and J are TRBV6-4 and TRBJ2-3, with 10 nucleotides matching TRBD2. Germline V gene data show CDR1 as MRHNA and CDR2 as SNTAGT. The CDR3 is 12 residues long. Trimming at V came to 7 bases and at J to 5 bases, leaving 0 bases not matched to a gene. The CDR3 here is CASTSGRDTQYF. The DNA of the CDR3 is TGTGCCAGCACTAGCGGGAGAGATACGCAGTATTTT.

The chain links TRBV6-6 to TRBJ1-2; D is ambiguous. The germline V and J ends were trimmed by 6 bases and 1 base, with 15 bases remaining between them. The CDR3 contains 15 residues. Germline V gene data show CDR1 as MNHNY and CDR2 as SVGAGI (reference sequence). The CDR3 sequence: CASSGRTENNYGYTF. The DNA for the CDR3 is TGTGCCAGCAGCGGGAGGACGGAGAATAACTATGGCTACACCTTC.

The genes are TRBV2 and TRBJ2-1, with 8 positions matching TRBD2. This CDR3 is 14 amino acids long. Trimming at V came to 3 bases and at J to 8 bases, leaving 6 bases not matched to a gene. Germline V gene data show CDR1 as SNHLY and CDR2 as FYNNEI. In nucleotides, the CDR3 is TGTGCCAGCAGTGAGGGACTAGATTACGATGAGCAGTTCTTC. This sequence encodes CASSEGLDYDEQFF.

This clonotype was seen ten or more times. The chain carries TRBV7-2 and TRBJ2-3; D uncertain. The CDR3 totals 13 residues. V lost 5 bases to trimming and J lost 0 bases, with 6 bases between them. CDR1 is SGHTA, CDR2 FQGNSA, per germline. CDR3 residues: CASSRVSTDTQYF. CDR3 in DNA: TGTGCCAGCAGCCGCGTTAGCACAGATACGCAGTATTTT. The complete variable domain, with remaining parts taken from reference TRBV7-2 and TRBJ2-3, reads GAGVSQSPSNKVTEKGKDVELRCDPISGHTALYWYRQSLGQGLEFLIYFQGNSAPDKSGLPSDRFSAERTGGSVSTLTIQRTQQEDSAVYLCASSRVSTDTQYFGPGTRLTVL.

This clonotype was observed once. This sequence joins TRBV4-1 and TRBJ2-1; TRBD2 aligns across 8 bases. CDR1 and CDR2 from the germline V gene are MGHRA and YSYEKL. This CDR3 has 16 amino acids. After removal of 0 bases from V and 4 bases from J, the junction contained 5 bases not matched to a gene. The CDR3 sequence is CASSQDHPGGYNEQFF. The CDR3 coding sequence is TGCGCCAGCAGCCAAGATCATCCGGGAGGGTACAATGAGCAGTTCTTC.

This clonotype turned up a few times. The chain has TRBV15 and TRBJ2-1, with 7 bases lining up with TRBD2. The CDR3 sequence is 15 residues long. Germline V gene sequence: CDR1 LNHNV, CDR2 YYDKDF (reference sequence). J gave up 4 bases and V 1 base, and 4 bases lay outside the gene matches. This chain's CDR3 is CATSRAGTKYNEQFF. The CDR3 DNA follows: TGTGCCACCAGCAGAGCGGGGACTAAATACAATGAGCAGTTCTTC.

This clonotype was observed a single time. V and J are TRBV9 and TRBJ2-1; the D is unclear. The germline V and J ends were trimmed by 3 bases and 13 bases, with 11 bases remaining between them. The V gene's germline CDR1 is SGDLS and CDR2 YYNGEE. This CDR3 is 11 amino acids long. CDR3 in amino acids: CASSAQETQFF. CDR3 DNA sequence: TGTGCCAGCAGCGCTCAAGAGACCCAGTTCTTC.

Only a few counts were recorded for this clonotype. The chain combines TRBV18 with TRBJ1-2; TRBD1 matches 8 bases. V gave up 6 bases and J gave up 3 bases; unmatched junction bases: 9. CDR1 and CDR2 (germline): KGHSH, LQKENI. This CDR3 is 15 amino acids long. The CDR3 here is CASSPRAGGDYGYTF. CDR3 coding DNA: TGTGCCAGCTCCCCTAGAGCAGGGGGCGACTATGGCTACACCTTC.

The V gene is TRBV20-1, the J gene TRBJ2-3; 13 bases align to TRBD2. This CDR3 contains 17 residues. Trimming took 5 bases from V and 0 from J; bases not matched to a gene: 8. Germline values: CDR1 DFQATT, CDR2 SNEGSKA (reference sequence). DNA for the CDR3: TGCAGTGCTCCCCGGACTAGCGGGGGCCTTAGCACAGATACGCAGTATTTT. Encoded protein: CSAPRTSGGLSTDTQYF.

The V gene is TRBV5-1, the J gene TRBJ2-5; 10 bases align to TRBD2. The CDR3 consists of 16 residues. V lost 4 bases and J lost 11; bases outside the gene matches: 17. The V gene's germline CDR1 is SGHRS and CDR2 YFSETQ. CDR3 nucleotide sequence: TGCGCCAGCAGCCTAATAGCGGGGGGCTCCTACAATGAGCAGTACTTC. Its translation: CASSLIAGGSYNEQYF.